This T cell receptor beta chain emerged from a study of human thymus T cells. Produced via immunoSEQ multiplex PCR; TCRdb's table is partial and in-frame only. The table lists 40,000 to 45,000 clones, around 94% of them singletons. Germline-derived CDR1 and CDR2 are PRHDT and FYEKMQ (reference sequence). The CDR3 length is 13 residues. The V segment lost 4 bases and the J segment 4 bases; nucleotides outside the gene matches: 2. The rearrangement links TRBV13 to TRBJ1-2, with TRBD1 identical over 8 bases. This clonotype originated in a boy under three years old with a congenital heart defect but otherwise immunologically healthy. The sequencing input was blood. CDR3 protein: CASSSGGTYGYTF. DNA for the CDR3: TGTGCCAGCAGCTCAGGGGGCACCTATGGCTACACCTTC.